The 24 T cell receptor beta chains given below trace back to one sample, sequenced in a study of blood T cell repertoires in COVID-19. Here immunoSEQ multiplex PCR was the method, and the copy in TCRdb shows in-frame clones only, minus some. The sample lists 200,000 or so clones; approximately 86% were seen once. Input material: peripheral blood. The receptors derive from a man in his 70s with active or convalescent COVID-19.

The V and J genes are TRBV5-8 and TRBJ2-1, with TRBD2 matching over 8 bases. Germline V CDR1 and CDR2: SGHTS, YDEGEE. The CDR3 has 15 amino acids. With 2 bases clipped from V and 1 base from J, the junction kept 2 bases outside the gene matches. The CDR3 here is CASSLPGGSYNEQFF. CDR3 nucleotides: TGTGCCAGCAGCTTACCGGGAGGGTCCTACAATGAGCAGTTCTTC.

The rearrangement uses TRBV27 and TRBJ2-7, with 11 bases fitting TRBD2. V shed 5 bases and J 6 bases; nucleotides not matched to a gene: 9. The CDR3 has 15 residues. Germline V gives CDR1 MNHEY, CDR2 SMNVEV (reference sequence). CDR3 protein: CASSDGTSGLGEQYF. CDR3 DNA sequence: TGTGCCAGCAGTGACGGGACTAGCGGTTTGGGCGAGCAGTACTTC.

The J gene is TRBJ2-5, the V gene TRBV10-3, with D unresolved. The germline V gene encodes CDR1 ENHRY and CDR2 SYGVKD. V lost 0 bases to trimming and J lost 3 bases, with 8 bases between them. The CDR3 extends over 14 amino acids. In nucleotides, the CDR3 is TGTGCCATCAGTGAGTCGGGCAGAGAAGAGACCCAGTACTTC. Protein product: CAISESGREETQYF.

The V gene is TRBV15, the J gene TRBJ2-3; a weak D match, TRBD1 (5 bases). CDR1 is LNHNV, CDR2 YYDKDF, per germline (reference sequence). This CDR3 has 15 residues. V gave up 4 bases and J gave up 2 bases, with 13 bases separating them. The chain's CDR3 is CATSIRGAATDTQYF. CDR3 DNA: TGTGCCACCAGCATTCGTGGGGCAGCCACAGATACGCAGTATTTT.

This chain uses TRBV2 with TRBJ1-2; TRBD1 agrees at 7 bases. This CDR3 comprises 13 residues. The germline CDR1 and CDR2 sequences are SNHLY and FYNNEI. The trim removed 8 bases at V and 6 bases at J, leaving 9 bases unmatched. The CDR3 here is CASGATGNHGYTF. The CDR3 coding sequence is TGTGCCAGCGGGGCGACAGGGAACCATGGCTACACCTTC.

This chain connects TRBV10-3 to TRBJ1-5, with TRBD1 as a possible D gene (6 bases). This CDR3 region has 15 residues. The V gene lost 6 bases and the J gene lost 3 bases, with 15 bases spanning the gap. CDR1 is ENHRY and CDR2 is SYGVKD in the germline V gene. CDR3 nucleotides: TGTGCCATCAGCGGGTATGGACAGATCAATCAGCCCCAGCATTTT. Its translation: CAISGYGQINQPQHF.

The chain is built from TRBV5-3 and TRBJ2-5; 7 nucleotides agree with TRBD1. TRBV5-3 is marked as an open reading frame, function uncertain. The length of the CDR3 is 16 residues. The junction had 12 bases not matched to a gene; V was cut back by 2 bases and J by 5 bases. In nucleotides, the CDR3 is TGTGCCAGAAGCTTTTACAAGACAGGGCCCGGGGAGACCCAGTACTTC. Its protein is CARSFYKTGPGETQYF.

This clone was recorded only once. The chain combines TRBV10-1 with TRBJ2-1; no reliable D call. Germline V gene sequence: CDR1 WNHNN, CDR2 SYGVQD (reference sequence). V lost 6 bases and J 7 bases, leaving 13 bases between the germline ends. This CDR3 comprises 13 residues. The CDR3 sequence is CASSPNPTNEQFF. The DNA of the CDR3 is TGCGCCAGCAGCCCCAACCCAACAAATGAGCAGTTCTTC.

The chain links TRBV3-1 (or the pseudogene TRBV3-2) to TRBJ2-2; a weak D match, TRBD1 (6 bases). CDR3 length: 15 residues. From germline, CDR1 is LGHDT and CDR2 YNNKEL (reference sequence). Trimming left V 4 bases short and J 2 bases short, with 11 bases between. CDR3: CASSPGTFNTGELFF. DNA for the CDR3: TGTGCCAGCAGCCCCGGGACATTTAACACCGGGGAGCTGTTTTTT.

There are a few counts of this clone. The CDR3 loop reads CASSSRTGANSPLHF. CDR3 nucleotide sequence: TGTGCCAGCAGCTCCCGGACAGGGGCGAATTCACCCCTCCACTTT. The V gene is TRBV7-2, the J gene TRBJ1-6; 9 bases agree with TRBD1. Germline values: CDR1 SGHTA, CDR2 FQGNSA. CDR3 length: 15 residues. V gave up 4 bases and J gave up 7 bases; unmatched junction bases: 5.

The chain has TRBV5-8 and TRBJ1-1; 8 bases are a match to TRBD1. The CDR3 has 14 amino acids. CDR1 SGHTS and CDR2 YDEGEE come from the germline V gene. After removal of 2 bases from V and 4 bases from J, the junction contained 4 bases not matched to a gene. The CDR3 loop is CASSLDRGITEAFF. CDR3 DNA sequence: TGTGCCAGCAGCTTAGACAGGGGCATCACTGAAGCTTTCTTT.

J is TRBJ1-4 and V is TRBV7-2; tentative D call: TRBD1 (6 bases). The CDR3 is 14 residues long. Trimming took off 5 bases at V and 8 bases at J, with 15 bases between the two ends. Looked up from germline, CDR1 is SGHTA and CDR2 is FQGNSA. The CDR3 here is CASSHDRLSEKLFF. CDR3 DNA: TGTGCCAGCAGCCATGACAGGCTATCCGAAAAACTGTTTTTT.

The CDR3 spells CAWRVGGWGETQYF. The CDR3 region has the DNA TGTGCCTGGAGAGTAGGGGGTTGGGGAGAGACCCAGTACTTC. The chain joins TRBV30 to TRBJ2-5; D might be TRBD1 (6 bases). Germline loops: CDR1 GTSNPN, CDR2 SVGIG (reference sequence). V lost 3 bases and J lost 4, with 15 bases in between. The CDR3 runs to 14 residues.

This sequence joins TRBV6-5 and TRBJ2-7, with D possibly matching TRBD2 (7 bases). There are 12 residues in the CDR3. Germline V gene lookup returns CDR1 MNHEY and CDR2 SVGAGI. V was pared by 9 bases and J by 4 bases, with 13 bases between. This CDR3 is CASRGGGYEQYF. In DNA, the CDR3 is TGTGCCAGTCGAGGGGGGGGATACGAGCAGTACTTC.

This clone was recorded once. In nucleotides, the CDR3 is TGTGCCAGCAGCCGAGTCCCCTACGAGCAGTACTTC. It translates to CASSRVPYEQYF. The J gene is TRBJ2-7, the V gene TRBV3-1 (or the pseudogene TRBV3-2); D not certain. The CDR3 has 12 amino acids. V lost 4 bases, J lost 2 bases, and 6 bases lay in between. Germline-derived CDR1 and CDR2 are LGHDT and YNNKEL (reference sequence).

V gene TRBV5-4 combines with J gene TRBJ2-3; D perhaps matches TRBD1 (5 bases). The CDR3 is 14 amino acids. CDR1 and CDR2 from the germline V gene are SGHNT and YYREEE (reference sequence). With 9 bases removed from V and 6 bases from J, the gap between germline ends came to 20 bases. The CDR3 is CATTPGINGDTQYF. CDR3 bases: TGTGCCACCACCCCAGGGATTAATGGCGATACGCAGTATTTT. The complete variable domain, with remaining parts taken from reference TRBV5-4 and TRBJ2-3, reads ETGVTQSPTHLIKTRGQQVTLRCSSQSGHNTVSWYQQALGQGPQFIFQYYREEENGRGNFPPRFSGLQFPNYSSELNVNALELDDSALYLCATTPGINGDTQYFGPGTRLTVL.

The chain joins TRBV10-3 to TRBJ2-1; 15 bases line up with TRBD2. The germline CDR1 and CDR2 sequences are ENHRY and SYGVKD. This CDR3 has 18 amino acids. V shed 2 bases and J 4 bases; nucleotides not matched to a gene: 6. As DNA, the CDR3 is TGTGCCATCAGTGAGGGGGGACTAGCGGGGGGATCTTACAATGAGCAGTTCTTC. Its protein product is CAISEGGLAGGSYNEQFF.

CDR3 in amino acids: CASRLQGIAYEQYF. Here the CDR3 DNA reads TGTGCCAGCAGACTACAGGGAATTGCCTACGAGCAGTACTTC. The chain uses TRBV6-5 and TRBJ2-7, with a possible D match to TRBD1 (6 bases). Trimming pared 6 bases from V and 2 bases from J, leaving 14 bases between. This CDR3 contains 14 residues. Looked up from germline, CDR1 is MNHEY and CDR2 is SVGAGI.

This chain connects TRBV28 to TRBJ1-6; 10 bases match TRBD1. The CDR3 covers 17 residues. The V and J ends lost 4 bases and 10 bases, in that order; junction bases with no gene match: 13. Germline CDR1 and CDR2: MDHEN and SYDVKM. The CDR3 sequence: CASSSPYRDRGYSPLHF. The CDR3 DNA is TGTGCCAGCAGTTCGCCATACCGGGACAGGGGCTACTCACCCCTCCACTTT. Looking up the rest from reference TRBV28 and TRBJ1-6 gives the full variable domain: DVKVTQSSRYLVKRTGEKVFLECVQDMDHENMFWYRQDPGLGLRLIYFSYDVKMKEKGDIPEGYSVSREKKERFSLILESASTNQTSMYLCASSSPYRDRGYSPLHFGNGTRLTVT.

The chain recombines TRBV3-1 (or the pseudogene TRBV3-2) with TRBJ2-7; weak D call: TRBD1 (6 bases). Germline V gives CDR1 LGHDT, CDR2 YNNKEL (reference sequence). V dropped 1 base and J dropped 6 bases, with 22 bases sitting between them. The CDR3 covers 17 residues. The CDR3 coding sequence is TGTGCCAGCAGCCAAGGCCCAGACAGGAGGTGGGGTATCGAGCAGTACTTC. It codes for CASSQGPDRRWGIEQYF.

This clone was recorded a few times. The V call is TRBV19, the J call TRBJ2-1, with 9 nucleotides matching TRBD2. Trimming at V came to 5 bases and at J to 1 base, leaving 3 bases not matched to a gene. CDR3 length: 15 amino acids. Germline V gives CDR1 LNHDA, CDR2 SQIVND (reference sequence). The DNA for the CDR3 is TGTGCCAGTAGTGCCCTAGCGGGGTCCTACAATGAGCAGTTCTTC. Protein sequence: CASSALAGSYNEQFF. The complete variable domain, with remaining parts taken from reference TRBV19 and TRBJ2-1, reads DGGITQSPKYLFRKEGQNVTLSCEQNLNHDAMYWYRQDPGQGLRLIYYSQIVNDFQKGDIAEGYSVSREKKESFPLTVTSAQKNPTAFYLCASSALAGSYNEQFFGPGTRLTVL.

This clone occurred once. This chain joins TRBV6-6 and TRBJ2-1, with 8 bases lining up with TRBD2. Germline V gene sequence: CDR1 MNHNY, CDR2 SVGAGI (reference sequence). This CDR3 is built from 15 residues. V gave up 5 bases and J gave up 8 bases; unmatched junction bases: 11. The CDR3 is CASSPSAGARDEQFF. CDR3 nucleotides: TGTGCCAGCAGTCCCTCAGCGGGGGCGAGGGATGAGCAGTTCTTC.

The gene calls are TRBV6-2 or TRBV6-3 and TRBJ1-5; 8 bases are a match to TRBD1. Germline V gene lookup returns CDR1 MNHEY and CDR2 SVGEGT. The CDR3 loop spans 13 amino acids. Unmatched junction bases numbered 4, after V lost 5 bases and J lost 7 bases. CDR3 nucleotides: TGTGCCAGCAGTAGACAGGGGAGCCAGCCCCAGCATTTT. Protein product: CASSRQGSQPQHF.

V gene TRBV27 combines with J gene TRBJ2-1; 7 bases line up with TRBD1. The CDR3 spans 15 residues. V dropped 3 bases and J dropped 3; count of bases not matched to a gene: 5. Germline-derived CDR1 and CDR2 are MNHEY and SMNVEV (reference sequence). The CDR3: CASSFRQGSYNEQFF. CDR3 nucleotides: TGTGCCAGCAGTTTTCGACAGGGAAGCTACAATGAGCAGTTCTTC.